One and the same sample provided the 17 T cell receptor beta chains below, sequenced in a study of T cell changes during pregnancy in multiple sclerosis. This table comes from immunoSEQ multiplex PCR, and its TCRdb copy is limited to in-frame clones, with some not included. The profile shows approximately 92,000 clones, more than 90% of them singletons. Sequencing was performed on peripheral blood, taken in the first trimester of pregnancy. The receptors derive from a female donor with multiple sclerosis, enrolled in a pregnancy study.

The gene calls are TRBV9 and TRBJ2-1, with a possible D match to TRBD2 (5 bases). The germline CDR1 and CDR2 sequences are SGDLS and YYNGEE. Trimming took 2 bases from V and 4 from J, leaving 19 bases between them. The CDR3 is 17 residues long. CDR3 region: CASSVSRESPTYNEQFF. The CDR3 nucleotides are TGTGCCAGCAGCGTTTCGAGGGAGAGCCCGACTTACAATGAGCAGTTCTTC.

The chain couples TRBV7-9 to TRBJ2-7; 9 nucleotides match TRBD1. The V and J ends lost 5 bases and 2 bases, in that order; junction bases with no gene match: 10. The CDR3 loop spans 16 amino acids. Per germline, CDR1 SEHNR and CDR2 FQNEAQ (reference sequence). The CDR3 nucleotides are TGTGCCAGCAGCCCTATTACCGGGACAGGGACCTACGAGCAGTACTTC. This sequence encodes CASSPITGTGTYEQYF.

The chain joins TRBV13 to TRBJ1-3, with D possibly TRBD1 on 5 matching bases. V lost 5 bases to trimming and J lost 4 bases, with 15 bases between them. The CDR3 spans 15 residues. Germline V lookup: CDR1 PRHDT, CDR2 FYEKMQ (reference sequence). The CDR3 sequence is CASSIDPGRGNTIYF. DNA of the CDR3: TGTGCCAGCAGCATTGACCCAGGGCGCGGAAACACCATATATTTT. The full variable domain, with the rest looked up from reference TRBV13 and TRBJ1-3, is AAGVIQSPRHLIKEKRETATLKCYPIPRHDTVYWYQQGPGQDPQFLISFYEKMQSDKGSIPDRFSAQQFSDYHSELNMSSLELGDSALYFCASSIDPGRGNTIYFGEGSWLTVV.

The rearrangement links TRBV4-1 to TRBJ1-2; TRBD1 aligns across 7 bases. The ends lost 4 bases at V and 6 bases at J; junction bases unmatched: 11. This CDR3 comprises 15 residues. Per germline, CDR1 MGHRA and CDR2 YSYEKL. CDR3 protein: CASSREQGKDDGYTF. Written as DNA, the CDR3 is TGCGCCAGCAGCCGAGAACAGGGGAAAGATGATGGCTACACCTTC.

The chain recombines TRBV19 with TRBJ2-3; TRBD2 matches 8 bases. The CDR3 runs to 15 residues. V was pared by 3 bases and J by 5 bases, with 7 bases of the junction left unmatched. The germline gives CDR1 LNHDA, CDR2 SQIVND (reference sequence). The CDR3 region has the DNA TGTGCCAGTAGTATGGTTAGCGGGATTTTAGATACGCAGTATTTT. Residues: CASSMVSGILDTQYF.

This clone was detected only once. Its ends do not fully match the called genes, so a read error is possible. The chain combines TRBV27 with TRBJ2-5; 12 bases map to TRBD2. Germline CDR1 MNHEY, CDR2 SMNVEV (reference sequence). The CDR3 spans 12 residues. This CDR3 is CASSPTSGRLNF. For the CDR3, the DNA is TGTGCCAGCAGTCCGACTAGCGGGAGATTGAACTTC.

The chain uses TRBV9 and TRBJ2-4; a weak D match, TRBD2 (5 bases). Per the germline V gene, CDR1 is SGDLS and CDR2 is YYNGEE. V was pared by 4 bases and J by 1 base, with 9 bases between. This CDR3 contains 14 residues. CDR3 nucleotide sequence: TGTGCCAGCAGCCGGGAAGGGGCCAAAAACATTCAGTACTTC. It is translated as CASSREGAKNIQYF.

The chain combines TRBV15 with TRBJ1-2, with D tentatively TRBD1 (6 bases). The CDR3 sequence is 16 residues long. In germline, CDR1 is LNHNV, CDR2 YYDKDF (reference sequence). Trimming removed 0 bases from V and 6 bases from J, with 17 bases in between. The chain's CDR3 is CATSRDNVLRTDGYTF. The CDR3 bases are TGTGCCACCAGCAGAGATAACGTACTAAGGACAGATGGCTACACCTTC.

V is TRBV19 and J is TRBJ1-2, with TRBD1 matching 7 bases. Per the germline V gene, CDR1 is LNHDA and CDR2 is SQIVND (reference sequence). V lost 9 bases and J lost 6; bases outside the gene matches: 13. The CDR3 is 14 amino acids. The CDR3 bases are TGTGCCAGCGTCAGCCCGACAGGGCGTAATGGCTACACCTTC. Translated: CASVSPTGRNGYTF.

The V call is TRBV27, the J call TRBJ1-2; 8 bases line up with TRBD1. J gave up 4 bases and V 7 bases, and 11 bases lay outside the gene matches. Germline CDR1 MNHEY, CDR2 SMNVEV (reference sequence). The CDR3 totals 15 residues. The CDR3 nucleotides are TGTGCCAGCACCAAACCTCGGACAGGGACCTATGGCTACACCTTC. This encodes CASTKPRTGTYGYTF.

This chain links TRBV7-9 with TRBJ2-7; 7 nucleotides align to TRBD1. The CDR3 loop spans 17 amino acids. Per the germline V gene, CDR1 is SEHNR and CDR2 is FQNEAQ (reference sequence). With V trimmed by 5 bases and J by 2 bases, 15 bases remained unmatched. Here the CDR3 DNA reads TGTGCCAGCAGCACGAGCGCCGGGACAGCGATTCCCTACGAGCAGTACTTC. Its protein product is CASSTSAGTAIPYEQYF.

The gene calls are TRBV15 and TRBJ2-7; the match to TRBD1 covers 11 bases. V trimming: 6 bases; J trimming: 3 bases; junction bases outside the gene matches: 4. From germline, CDR1 is LNHNV and CDR2 YYDKDF (reference sequence). There are 14 residues in the CDR3. DNA of the CDR3: TGTGCCACCAGGGGACAGGGGGAGTACTACGAGCAGTACTTC. It translates to CATRGQGEYYEQYF.

This chain joins TRBV6-6 and TRBJ1-1; D is ambiguous. CDR1 and CDR2 (germline): MNHNY, SVGAGI (reference sequence). The V end was cut by 0 bases, the J end by 10 bases, with 15 bases between. This CDR3 contains 14 residues. CDR3 residues: CASSYSRPVMGAFF. CDR3 bases: TGTGCCAGCAGTTACTCGAGGCCCGTTATGGGAGCTTTCTTT.

This clone was picked up one time. The rearrangement joins TRBV25-1 to TRBJ1-2; tentatively, D is TRBD1 (6 bases). Germline CDR1 is MGHDK and CDR2 is SYGVNS. Deletions cut 10 bases from V and 2 bases from J, with 17 bases between. This CDR3 is built from 14 residues. CDR3 DNA sequence: TGTGCCACACGTGCTCCAGGGGACAACTATGGCTACACCTTC. This encodes CATRAPGDNYGYTF.

This chain links TRBV19 with TRBJ1-2; 7 bases map to TRBD1. This CDR3 has 14 amino acids. Germline V gene data show CDR1 as LNHDA and CDR2 as SQIVND (reference sequence). V was pared by 8 bases and J by 10 bases, with 16 bases of the junction left unmatched. The CDR3 sequence: CASCNWDRPIDYTF. The DNA of the CDR3 is TGTGCCAGTTGCAACTGGGACAGACCTATTGACTACACCTTC.

The chain employs TRBV7-9 and TRBJ2-7, with D possibly TRBD1 on 7 matching bases. CDR3 length: 16 amino acids. The germline gives CDR1 SEHNR, CDR2 FQNEAQ (reference sequence). V dropped 1 base and J dropped 2 bases, with 15 bases sitting between them. CDR3 in amino acids: CASSLGAGGQTYEQYF. Here the CDR3 DNA reads TGTGCCAGCAGCTTAGGGGCAGGGGGGCAGACCTACGAGCAGTACTTC.

This clone was seen only a few times. This chain joins TRBV9 and TRBJ1-1; no definite D call. Trimming took off 0 bases at V and 1 base at J, with 4 bases between the two ends. The germline gives CDR1 SGDLS, CDR2 YYNGEE. The CDR3 spans 13 residues. Here the CDR3 DNA reads TGTGCCAGCAGCGTAGCCGGGAACACTGAAGCTTTCTTT. Amino acids: CASSVAGNTEAFF.